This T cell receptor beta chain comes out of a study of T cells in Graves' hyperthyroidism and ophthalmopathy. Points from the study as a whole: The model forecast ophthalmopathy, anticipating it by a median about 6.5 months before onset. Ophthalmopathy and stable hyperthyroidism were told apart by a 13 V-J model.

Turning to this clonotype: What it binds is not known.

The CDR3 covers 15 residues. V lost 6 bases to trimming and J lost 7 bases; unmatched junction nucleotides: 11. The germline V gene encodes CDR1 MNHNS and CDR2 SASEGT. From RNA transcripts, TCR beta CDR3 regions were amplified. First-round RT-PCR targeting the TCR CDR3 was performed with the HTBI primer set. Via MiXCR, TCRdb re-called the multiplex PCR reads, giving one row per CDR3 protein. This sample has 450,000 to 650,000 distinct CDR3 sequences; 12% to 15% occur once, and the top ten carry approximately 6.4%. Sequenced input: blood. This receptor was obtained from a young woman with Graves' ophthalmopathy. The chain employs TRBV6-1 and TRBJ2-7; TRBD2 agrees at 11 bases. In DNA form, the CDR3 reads TGTGCCAGCAGACCTACTAGCGGGAGTTTCGTTGAGCAGTACTTC. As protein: CASRPTSGSFVEQYF.